The next 6 T cell receptor beta chains were all read from a single sample in a study of T cells after yellow fever vaccination. TCRdb analysed the 5' RACE reads with MiXCR anew, one entry per CDR3 protein. The top ten clones hold about 15% of a sample with hundreds of thousands of distinct CDR3 sequences, around 12% of them seen once. Specimen: PBMCs, collected on the day of the yellow fever booster vaccination. The receptor set was obtained from a young man who received the YFV17D yellow fever vaccine.

The CDR3 spells CASSLTPNYNSPLHF. The CDR3 coding sequence is TGTGCCAGCAGCTTAACCCCAAACTATAATTCACCCCTCCACTTT. The V and J genes are TRBV7-2 and TRBJ1-6; D gene ambiguous. Germline loops: CDR1 SGHTA, CDR2 FQGNSA. Trimming removed 2 bases from V and 3 bases from J, with 8 bases in between. This CDR3 has 15 residues. Combining the CDR3 with reference TRBV7-2 and TRBJ1-6 gives the whole variable domain GAGVSQSPSNKVTEKGKDVELRCDPISGHTALYWYRQSLGQGLEFLIYFQGNSAPDKSGLPSDRFSAERTGGSVSTLTIQRTQQEDSAVYLCASSLTPNYNSPLHFGNGTRLTVT.

The chain is built from TRBV20-1 and TRBJ2-1; TRBD1 aligns across 8 bases. The CDR3 is made up of 15 amino acids. Germline V gives CDR1 DFQATT, CDR2 SNEGSKA (reference sequence). V gave up 0 bases and J gave up 4 bases; unmatched junction bases: 5. CDR3 amino acids: CSARDSGTGYNEQFF. CDR3 DNA sequence: TGCAGTGCTAGAGATTCCGGGACAGGTTACAATGAGCAGTTCTTC.

The V gene is TRBV10-3, the J gene TRBJ2-6, with no clear D. The germline V gene has CDR1 ENHRY and CDR2 SYGVKD. Between the trimmed V and J ends, which lost 2 bases and 0 bases, there was a span of 8 bases. The CDR3 is made up of 16 amino acids. This CDR3 reads CAISEGPGSGANVLTF. The CDR3 region has the DNA TGTGCCATCAGTGAGGGGCCTGGCTCTGGGGCCAACGTCCTGACTTTC.

This rearrangement joins TRBV6-5 to TRBJ1-2; no definite D call. Between the trimmed V and J ends, which lost 6 bases and 1 base, there was a span of 6 bases. CDR3 length equals 12 residues. The germline V gene encodes CDR1 MNHEY and CDR2 SVGAGI. CDR3 DNA: TGTGCCAGCAGGACCCATAACTATGGCTACACCTTC. Encoded protein: CASRTHNYGYTF.

This clonotype was picked up a small number of times. This sequence joins TRBV4-2 and TRBJ2-2; 9 nucleotides line up with TRBD2. CDR3 length equals 15 residues. Trimming at V came to 4 bases and at J to 6 bases, leaving 6 bases not matched to a gene. Per the germline V gene, CDR1 is LGHNA and CDR2 is YNFKEQ. CDR3 loop: CASSPRLAGSGELFF. The CDR3, as DNA: TGTGCCAGCAGCCCTCGGCTAGCGGGATCCGGGGAGCTGTTTTTT.

This clonotype occurred a few times. The chain is built from TRBV9 and TRBJ1-1; possible D gene TRBD1, 5 bases. The CDR3 contains 16 residues. With 3 bases removed from V and 1 base from J, the gap between germline ends came to 16 bases. Per the germline V gene, CDR1 is SGDLS and CDR2 is YYNGEE. CDR3 in amino acids: CASSAPRDATNTEAFF. The CDR3 DNA reads TGTGCCAGCAGCGCTCCCCGGGACGCCACGAACACTGAAGCTTTCTTT.